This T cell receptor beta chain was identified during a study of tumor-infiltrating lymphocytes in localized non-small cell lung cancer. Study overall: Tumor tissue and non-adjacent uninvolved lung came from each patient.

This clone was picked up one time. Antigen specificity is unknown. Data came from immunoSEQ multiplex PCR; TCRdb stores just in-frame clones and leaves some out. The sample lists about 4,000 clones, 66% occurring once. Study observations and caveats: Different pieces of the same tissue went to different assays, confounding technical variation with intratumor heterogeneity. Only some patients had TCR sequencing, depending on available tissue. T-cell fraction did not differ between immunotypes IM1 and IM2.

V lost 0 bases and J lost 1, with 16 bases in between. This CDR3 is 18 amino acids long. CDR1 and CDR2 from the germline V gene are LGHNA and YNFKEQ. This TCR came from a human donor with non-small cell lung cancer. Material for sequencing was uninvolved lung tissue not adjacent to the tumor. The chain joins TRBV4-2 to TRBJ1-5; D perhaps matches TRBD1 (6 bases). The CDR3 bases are TGTGCCAGCAGCCAAGACCACGCGGCAGGGGCCAGCAATCAGCCCCAGCATTTT. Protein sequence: CASSQDHAAGASNQPQHF.